The 10 T cell receptor beta chains below all came from one sample that was sequenced in a study of cytomegalovirus exposure and HLA in healthy donors. Generated by immunoSEQ multiplex PCR, the TCRdb table keeps only in-frame clones and is missing some. The sample shows 150,000 to 200,000 clones, less than 85% of them seen only once. Sequencing was performed on PBMCs. The receptors here all came from a man aged 18-30 years in good health and CMV-seropositive.

With respect to this clone: Other DNA variants within this sample encode the same CDR3. The chain uses TRBV28 and TRBJ2-5, with D perhaps matching TRBD1 (5 bases). This CDR3 region has 13 residues. The germline V and J ends were trimmed by 3 bases and 2 bases, with 7 bases remaining between them. Germline V gene sequence: CDR1 MDHEN, CDR2 SYDVKM. CDR3 DNA: TGTGCCAGCAGTTTGGGGCAGCAAGAGACCCAGTACTTC. Translated: CASSLGQQETQYF.

V is TRBV6-1 and J is TRBJ1-3; D is ambiguous. The CDR3 loop spans 13 amino acids. Trimming removed 6 bases from V and 7 bases from J, with 13 bases in between. The germline V gene encodes CDR1 MNHNS and CDR2 SASEGT. CDR3 sequence reads: CASSDTDRNTIYF. The CDR3 region has the DNA TGTGCCAGCAGCGACACGGATCGGAACACCATATATTTT.

The chain has TRBV30 and TRBJ2-1; 8 bases match TRBD2. V trimming: 8 bases; J trimming: 0 bases; junction bases outside the gene matches: 6. This CDR3 has 14 residues. CDR1 is GTSNPN and CDR2 is SVGIG in the germline V gene (reference sequence). The CDR3 here is CARSGGGSYNEQFF. The CDR3, as DNA: TGTGCCCGAAGCGGGGGAGGCTCCTACAATGAGCAGTTCTTC.

The chain uses TRBV4-1 and TRBJ2-1; 13 positions match TRBD2. Per germline, CDR1 MGHRA and CDR2 YSYEKL. The CDR3 spans 17 residues. V was pared by 3 bases and J by 4 bases, with 6 bases of the junction left unmatched. Here the CDR3 reads CASSHAGTSGAYNEQFF. For the CDR3, the DNA is TGCGCCAGCAGCCATGCAGGGACTAGCGGGGCTTACAATGAGCAGTTCTTC.

The CDR3 loop reads CASNRWTGTKETQYF. The CDR3 DNA reads TGTGCCAGCAACCGGTGGACAGGGACTAAAGAGACCCAGTACTTC. The chain is built from TRBV6-1 and TRBJ2-5, with D perhaps TRBD1 (8 bases). V was clipped by 7 bases and J by 3 bases, with 18 bases between them. The CDR3 has 15 amino acids. Germline CDR1 and CDR2: MNHNS and SASEGT.

The gene calls are TRBV11-2 and TRBJ2-2; TRBD2 agrees at 12 bases. The CDR3 extends over 17 amino acids. V lost 4 bases to trimming and J lost 7 bases; unmatched junction nucleotides: 10. Germline CDR1 and CDR2: SGHAT and FQNNGV. CDR3 bases: TGTGCCAGCAGCTCCTCAACTAGCGGGGGGAGGAACGGGGAGCTGTTTTTT. Protein sequence: CASSSSTSGGRNGELFF.

The J gene is TRBJ1-6, the V gene TRBV5-4, with 9 bases aligning to TRBD1. The trim removed 3 bases at V and 8 bases at J, leaving 6 bases unmatched. Germline assignment: CDR1 SGHNT and CDR2 YYREEE (reference sequence). CDR3 length equals 15 residues. CDR3 in DNA: TGTGCCAGCAGCTGGGGGGGACAGGGAGATTCACCCCTCCACTTT. Protein sequence: CASSWGGQGDSPLHF.

V gene TRBV28 combines with J gene TRBJ2-7, with D possibly being TRBD1 (7 bases). The CDR3 length is 16 residues. In germline, CDR1 is MDHEN, CDR2 SYDVKM. Trimming cost V 5 bases and J 3 bases, with 20 bases left between them. CDR3 DNA: TGTGCCAGCAGTATCCGAACAGGGGTGCGGGGCTACGAGCAGTACTTC. It translates to CASSIRTGVRGYEQYF.

The rearrangement joins TRBV9 to TRBJ1-1; D gene ambiguous. This CDR3 region has 17 residues. From germline, CDR1 is SGDLS and CDR2 YYNGEE. The V end was cut by 0 bases, the J end by 4 bases, with 19 bases between. The DNA for the CDR3 is TGTGCCAGCAGCGTAGCGGTACAGACCCCAACCATCACTGAAGCTTTCTTT. Protein product: CASSVAVQTPTITEAFF.

The chain has TRBV2 and TRBJ2-7; TRBD2 might be the D (5 bases). Per the germline V gene, CDR1 is SNHLY and CDR2 is FYNNEI. Trimming took off 5 bases at V and 3 bases at J, with 14 bases between the two ends. The CDR3 has 14 amino acids. CDR3 amino acids: CASSLASSYYEQYF. As DNA, the CDR3 is TGTGCCAGCAGTTTGGCTAGCTCCTACTACGAGCAGTACTTC. The variable domain in full, with the rest retrieved from reference TRBV2 and TRBJ2-7, is EPEVTQTPSHQVTQMGQEVILRCVPISNHLYFYWYRQILGQKVEFLVSFYNNEISEKSEIFDDQFSVERPDGSNFTLKIRSTKLEDSAMYFCASSLASSYYEQYFGPGTRLTVT.